The subject of this entry is one TCR beta chain. Its antigen is currently unknown. This CDR3 is 15 amino acids long. Trimming removed 5 bases from V and 4 bases from J; junction bases left unmatched: 10. Germline V gene sequence: CDR1 LGHNA, CDR2 YNFKEQ. Combining a sample-barcoded 5' primer with a J-beta primer mix, a second PCR ran for 7 to 11 cycles. TCRdb analysed the 5' RACE reads with MiXCR anew, one entry per CDR3 protein. The repertoire holds 1.8 million or so distinct CDR3 sequences, with 39% as singletons. The data derive from a study of blood T cells in healthy people across ages. Broader study findings: Roughly linear declines in TCR beta diversity per million T cells occurred with age. Donors of long life had a larger count of naive CD4+ cells and greater diversity than aged donors.

PBMCs were isolated at a quantity of at least 6.5 million per sample. The clonotype originates from a human donor in good health. The V and J genes are TRBV4-2 and TRBJ2-7; TRBD2 aligns across 8 bases. Input material: blood. This CDR3 is CASSTGGAGFYEQYF. The CDR3 DNA sequence: TGTGCCAGCAGCACCGGGGGGGCAGGGTTTTACGAGCAGTACTTC.